Each of the 26 T cell receptor beta chains below was sequenced from the same sample in a study of identical twins. MiXCR, applied by TCRdb to the 5' RACE reads, yields one record per CDR3 protein. The sample has 350,000 to 450,000 distinct CDR3 sequences, roughly 20% seen once. The sequencing sample was made of naive T cells sorted from blood. These receptor sequences come from a man aged 50 or older in good health.

This clonotype occurred many times. The chain uses TRBV18 and TRBJ2-7, with D hard to call. The length of the CDR3 is 13 residues. Germline V gene data show CDR1 as KGHSH and CDR2 as LQKENI. The V end lost 2 bases, the J end lost 0 bases, and 5 bases lay between the germline ends. The CDR3 DNA follows: TGTGCCAGCTCACCAGGGGTCTCCTACGAGCAGTACTTC. It is translated as CASSPGVSYEQYF.

This clonotype was detected ten times or more. The chain joins TRBV29-1 to TRBJ2-1, with 10 positions matching TRBD2. Losses at the gene ends were 3 bases for V and 2 bases for J; bases not matched to a gene: 4. Germline V gene sequence: CDR1 SQVTM, CDR2 ANQGSEA. The CDR3 runs 15 residues. The CDR3 loop reads CSVDGTSAAYNEQFF. For the CDR3, the DNA is TGCAGCGTTGATGGGACTAGCGCGGCCTACAATGAGCAGTTCTTC.

The chain is built from TRBV6-5 and TRBJ1-1; D perhaps matches TRBD1 (6 bases). Deletions cut 4 bases from V and 4 bases from J, with 19 bases between. This CDR3 contains 16 residues. Germline V lookup: CDR1 MNHEY, CDR2 SVGAGI. The CDR3 loop reads CASSSLAQGGFTEAFF. As DNA, the CDR3 is TGTGCCAGCAGTTCGCTCGCACAGGGAGGGTTCACTGAAGCTTTCTTT.

This clonotype was seen a handful of times. V usage is TRBV5-6 and J usage is TRBJ1-5; no reliable D call. Germline V lookup: CDR1 SGHDT, CDR2 YYEEEE. The CDR3 has 12 amino acids. The V end lost 0 bases, the J end lost 5 bases, and 3 bases lay between the germline ends. The CDR3 here is CASSLVDQPQHF. The CDR3 nucleotides are TGTGCCAGCAGCTTGGTGGATCAGCCCCAGCATTTT.

In its sample, this clonotype was seen many times. V is TRBV28 and J is TRBJ2-7; D not resolved. Germline loops: CDR1 MDHEN, CDR2 SYDVKM. There are 15 residues in the CDR3. V was pared by 3 bases and J by 3 bases, with 15 bases between. For the CDR3, the DNA is TGTGCCAGCAGTTTTTTCGTTGTCGGCCGCTACGAGCAGTACTTC. Translated: CASSFFVVGRYEQYF.

The chain couples TRBV5-1 to TRBJ2-7, with D possibly being TRBD1 or TRBD2 (5 bases each). The CDR3 sequence is 16 residues long. Germline V gene sequence: CDR1 SGHRS, CDR2 YFSETQ. V was trimmed by 5 bases and J by 0 bases, leaving 18 bases between them. CDR3: CASSTVRDQNSYEQYF. The CDR3 coding sequence is TGCGCCAGCAGTACCGTCAGGGACCAGAACTCCTACGAGCAGTACTTC.

The chain joins TRBV5-1 to TRBJ1-2; D is possibly TRBD1 (5 bases). Germline V gene data show CDR1 as SGHRS and CDR2 as YFSETQ. Trimming pared 3 bases from V and 0 bases from J, leaving 18 bases between. The CDR3 has 17 amino acids. CDR3 sequence: CASSSIDGRDANYGYTF. DNA of the CDR3: TGCGCCAGCAGCTCGATAGACGGACGGGACGCTAACTATGGCTACACCTTC.

This clonotype was recorded at least ten times. The rearrangement uses TRBV7-3 and TRBJ2-3, with TRBD1 identical over 7 bases. CDR3 size: 14 residues. Trimming removed 4 bases from V and 4 bases from J; junction bases left unmatched: 5. The V gene's germline CDR1 is SGHTA and CDR2 FQGTGA. The CDR3 sequence: CASSWTGSSDTQYF. CDR3 nucleotides: TGTGCCAGCAGCTGGACAGGTTCTTCAGATACGCAGTATTTT.

This clonotype came up a few times. This sequence joins TRBV20-1 and TRBJ2-7; 8 bases are a match to TRBD1. This CDR3 is built from 13 residues. Trimming cost V 6 bases and J 4 bases; bases outside gene matches: 8. Germline lookup yields CDR1 DFQATT and CDR2 SNEGSKA (reference sequence). The CDR3 region is CSAPDRDRYEQYF. CDR3 sequence (DNA): TGCAGTGCCCCGGACAGGGATCGGTACGAGCAGTACTTC.

This clonotype was counted many times. The chain joins TRBV20-1 to TRBJ1-1; 8 nucleotides agree with TRBD1. The CDR3 has 14 residues. Germline CDR1 and CDR2: DFQATT and SNEGSKA (reference sequence). The V and J ends lost 0 bases and 8 bases, in that order; junction bases with no gene match: 8. The DNA for the CDR3 is TGCAGTGCTAGAGAGGACAGGGTCATTTCGGAAGCTTTCTTT. This translates into CSAREDRVISEAFF.

In DNA, the CDR3 is TGTGCCAGCAGACCCCTCAGGTTTCGCACAGATACGCAGTATTTT. Its protein is CASRPLRFRTDTQYF. J is TRBJ2-3 and V is TRBV7-9, with unresolved D. The CDR3 loop spans 15 amino acids. The V gene lost 6 bases and the J gene lost 1 base, with 14 bases spanning the gap. The V gene's germline CDR1 is SEHNR and CDR2 FQNEAQ (reference sequence).

CDR3 coding DNA: TGTGCCAGCAGTTATCCCGGGAAGACGGACACTGAAGCTTTCTTT. Amino acid sequence: CASSYPGKTDTEAFF. V and J are TRBV5-5 and TRBJ1-1; D is undetermined. CDR3 length equals 15 residues. V was clipped by 5 bases and J by 3 bases, with 17 bases between them. Germline lookup yields CDR1 SGHKS and CDR2 YYEKEE (reference sequence).

The chain has TRBV12-3 or TRBV12-4 and TRBJ2-5; D is undetermined. The germline V and J ends were trimmed by 3 bases and 5 bases, with 7 bases remaining between them. The CDR3 length is 12 residues. CDR3 sequence: CASSLLEETQYF. The CDR3 DNA follows: TGTGCCAGCAGTTTGCTGGAGGAGACCCAGTACTTC.

Many counts were recorded for this clonotype. J is TRBJ2-3 and V is TRBV29-1, with a possible D match to TRBD2 (5 bases). Per germline, CDR1 SQVTM and CDR2 ANQGSEA. The length of the CDR3 is 12 residues. Trimming pared 6 bases from V and 1 base from J, leaving 8 bases between. The CDR3 region has the DNA TGCAGCGTAGAGGAGGGCACAGATACGCAGTATTTT. Its protein product is CSVEEGTDTQYF.

This clonotype was seen a few times. The chain combines TRBV7-9 with TRBJ2-3; a possible D gene is TRBD2 (6 bases). Germline loops: CDR1 SEHNR, CDR2 FQNEAQ (reference sequence). The CDR3 is 14 residues long. V was pared by 4 bases and J by 1 base, with 9 bases between. The CDR3 sequence is CASSWGVGTDTQYF. CDR3 DNA: TGTGCCAGCAGCTGGGGGGTGGGCACAGATACGCAGTATTTT.

This sequence joins TRBV4-1 and TRBJ2-2; 7 bases line up with TRBD1. The germline V gene has CDR1 MGHRA and CDR2 YSYEKL. This CDR3 is 15 amino acids long. Germline trimming cut 2 bases from V and 2 bases from J; bases unmatched to any gene: 2. CDR3 loop: CASSQYRGNTGELFF. DNA of the CDR3: TGCGCCAGCAGCCAATACAGGGGCAACACCGGGGAGCTGTTTTTT.

This clonotype showed up just a few times. The rearrangement links TRBV20-1 to TRBJ2-3; D gene uncertain. The CDR3 is 13 residues long. Trimming shortened V by 8 bases and J by 1 base, and 13 bases separated the two germline ends. Germline values: CDR1 DFQATT, CDR2 SNEGSKA (reference sequence). DNA for the CDR3: TGCAGTCTTGAAGGTCCCCGCACAGATACGCAGTATTTT. Protein product: CSLEGPRTDTQYF.

The chain is built from TRBV10-3 and TRBJ2-7; 8 nucleotides align to TRBD1. Germline lookup yields CDR1 ENHRY and CDR2 SYGVKD. Trimming cost V 0 bases and J 1 base; bases outside gene matches: 8. This CDR3 region has 17 residues. The CDR3, as DNA: TGTGCCATCAGTGAGTCGTCTCGGGGACAGGTATCCTACGAGCAGTACTTC. Residues: CAISESSRGQVSYEQYF.

The genes are TRBV18 and TRBJ2-1; D remains ambiguous. The CDR3 covers 14 residues. V lost 6 bases to trimming and J lost 6 bases, with 15 bases between them. In germline, CDR1 is KGHSH, CDR2 LQKENI. CDR3 nucleotide sequence: TGTGCCAGCTCCGACTTTCCTAGAGGCAATGAGCAGTTCTTC. It is translated as CASSDFPRGNEQFF.

The sample holds one count of this clonotype. The chain couples TRBV25-1 to TRBJ2-1, with 10 bases fitting TRBD2. The CDR3 contains 19 residues. Germline CDR1 and CDR2: MGHDK and SYGVNS. Trimming took 6 bases from V and 0 from J; bases not matched to a gene: 14. CDR3: CASSPLIAGGSSSYNEQFF. CDR3 sequence (DNA): TGTGCCAGCAGCCCGCTAATAGCGGGGGGTTCGAGCTCCTACAATGAGCAGTTCTTC. The full variable domain, its missing parts supplied by reference TRBV25-1 and TRBJ2-1, is EADIYQTPRYLVIGTGKKITLECSQTMGHDKMYWYQQDPGMELHLIHYSYGVNSTEKGDLSSESTVSRIRTEHFPLTLESARPSHTSQYLCASSPLIAGGSSSYNEQFFGPGTRLTVL.

This clonotype showed up just a few times. J is TRBJ2-7 and V is TRBV24-1; D gene ambiguous. With 2 bases removed from V and 7 bases from J, the gap between germline ends came to 11 bases. This CDR3 region has 13 residues. Germline CDR1 KGHDR, CDR2 SFDVKD. The CDR3, as DNA: TGTGCCACCAGTGATTCGTTCCTGCCGGAGCAGTACTTC. It is translated as CATSDSFLPEQYF.

This clonotype was observed a handful of times. The chain employs TRBV7-2 and TRBJ2-1; 15 nucleotides line up with TRBD2. V lost 5 bases, J lost 7 bases, and 6 bases stayed unmatched. The CDR3 is 16 amino acids. Germline CDR1 and CDR2: SGHTA and FQGNSA. The CDR3 DNA follows: TGTGCCAGCAGCAGGACTAGCGGGAGGGGGGAAAATGAGCAGTTCTTC. Encoded protein: CASSRTSGRGENEQFF.

This clonotype showed up many times. This sequence joins TRBV7-9 and TRBJ2-6; 10 bases align to TRBD1. Germline lookup yields CDR1 SEHNR and CDR2 FQNEAQ (reference sequence). This CDR3 contains 16 residues. With 5 bases clipped from V and 1 base from J, the junction kept 2 bases outside the gene matches. The CDR3 protein is CASSPGQGSGANVLTF. As DNA, the CDR3 is TGTGCCAGCAGCCCGGGACAGGGGTCTGGGGCCAACGTCCTGACTTTC.

J is TRBJ2-1 and V is TRBV12-5, with TRBD2 matching 11 bases. The length of the CDR3 is 20 residues. V shed 3 bases, J shed 0 bases, and the junction held 13 bases outside the gene matches. Germline CDR1 and CDR2: LGHNT and FRNRAP. As DNA, the CDR3 is TGTGCTAGTGGTTTTTTGAGTCTAGCGGGAGGCCTGAGCTCCTACAATGAGCAGTTCTTC. Translated, it gives CASGFLSLAGGLSSYNEQFF.

This chain links TRBV9 with TRBJ1-6, with TRBD1 matching 7 bases. The CDR3 loop spans 15 amino acids. The ends lost 3 bases at V and 14 bases at J; junction bases unmatched: 14. CDR1 and CDR2 from the germline V gene are SGDLS and YYNGEE. The CDR3 spells CASSATQGRPLALHF. Here the CDR3 DNA reads TGTGCCAGCAGCGCAACACAGGGGCGGCCTTTGGCCCTCCACTTT.

In this sample, this clonotype turned up many times. The V gene is TRBV21-1, the J gene TRBJ1-5; the listed D gene, TRBD1, was not tested against the DNA. TRBV21-1 is designated a pseudogene. The CDR3 runs 15 residues. DNA for the CDR3: TGTGCCAGCGTGGGGTTCAGGGCTGGCAATCAGCCCCAGCATTTT. Protein sequence: CASVGFRAGNQPQHF.